This T cell receptor (beta chain) derives from a study of blood T cell repertoires in COVID-19. This CDR3 comprises 17 residues. J was trimmed by 2 bases and V by 5 bases; bases with no gene match: 11. The germline V gene has CDR1 SGHRS and CDR2 YFSETQ. The table came from immunoSEQ multiplex PCR; TCRdb's copy has only in-frame clones and leaves some out. The sample contains hundreds of thousands of clones, roughly 90% of which appear only once. This clonotype originated in a woman aged 40 to 49 who had recovered from COVID-19. The material sequenced was PBMCs or T cells enriched from blood (not recorded which). The V and J genes are TRBV5-1 and TRBJ2-2; 8 bases match TRBD1. CDR3 loop: CASRQGPGQANTGELFF. CDR3 DNA: TGCGCCAGCAGACAGGGCCCGGGACAGGCCAACACCGGGGAGCTGTTTTTT.